This T cell receptor (beta chain) emerged from a study of CD8 T cells in ankylosing spondylitis. Findings and caveats of the study: Reports say disease-linked clones showed up significantly more in matched ankylosing spondylitis synovial fluid. Fewer than 10 highly homologous variants made up a TCR beta motif that seemed to typify ankylosing spondylitis blood. Previously reported in reactive arthritis synovial fluid and blood were some of the motif variants.

The authors made TCR beta libraries by quantitative 5'-RACE with molecular barcodes. TCRdb redid the calling of the 5' RACE reads with MiXCR, one entry per CDR3 protein. Among about 240,000 distinct CDR3 sequences listed, around 7.8% were seen once. This clonotype was detected ten times or more. Antigen unknown. The CDR3 consists of 14 residues. The germline V gene encodes CDR1 DFQATT and CDR2 SNEGSKA (reference sequence). Trimming stripped 3 bases from V and 0 bases from J, with 9 bases between. The TCR sequence derives from a male donor with ankylosing spondylitis or in good health (not recorded which). Sequencing was carried out using blood, either unsorted or a sorted T cell fraction (not recorded which). This chain links TRBV20-1 with TRBJ2-1, with no clear D. The CDR3 protein is CSASPRSSYNEQFF. The CDR3 DNA sequence: TGCAGTGCTAGCCCTCGGAGCTCCTACAATGAGCAGTTCTTC.